This TCR beta chain stems from a study of beta chain features in type 1 diabetes. Germline lookup yields CDR1 MDHEN and CDR2 SYDVKM. This CDR3 region has 13 residues. The germline V and J ends were trimmed by 8 bases and 4 bases, with 13 bases remaining between them. Expressed TCRB transcripts were sequenced, since all the RNA that had been isolated was reverse transcribed. Measured with immunoSEQ multiplex PCR; TCRdb has only the in-frame clones, and not every one. The sample lists hundreds of thousands of clones; roughly a sixth were seen once. The chain joins TRBV28 to TRBJ2-3, with D maybe TRBD1 (5 bases). What was sequenced was naive CD4+ T cells from blood. This sequence was found in a man between 18 and 29 years old in good health. Here the CDR3 DNA reads TGTGCCAGCGGAGTACAGGCACCAGATACGCAGTATTTT. Encoded protein: CASGVQAPDTQYF.